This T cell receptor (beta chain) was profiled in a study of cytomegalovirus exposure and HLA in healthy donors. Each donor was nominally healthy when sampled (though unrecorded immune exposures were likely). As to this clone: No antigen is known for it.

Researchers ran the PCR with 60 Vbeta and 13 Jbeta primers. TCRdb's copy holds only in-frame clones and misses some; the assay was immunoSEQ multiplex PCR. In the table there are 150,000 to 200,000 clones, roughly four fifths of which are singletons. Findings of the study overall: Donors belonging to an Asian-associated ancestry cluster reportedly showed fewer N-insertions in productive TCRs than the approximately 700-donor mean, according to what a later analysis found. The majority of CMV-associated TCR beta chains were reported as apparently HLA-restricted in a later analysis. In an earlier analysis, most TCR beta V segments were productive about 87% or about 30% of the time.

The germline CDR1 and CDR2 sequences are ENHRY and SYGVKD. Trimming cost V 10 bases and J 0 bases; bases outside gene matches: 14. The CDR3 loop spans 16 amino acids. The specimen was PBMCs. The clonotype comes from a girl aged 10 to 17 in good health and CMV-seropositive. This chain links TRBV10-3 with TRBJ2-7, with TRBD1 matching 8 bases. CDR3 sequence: CASPTGVKWSSYEQYF. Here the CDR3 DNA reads TGTGCCAGCCCGACAGGGGTCAAGTGGAGCTCCTACGAGCAGTACTTC.